These 5 T cell receptor beta chains originate from one sample sequenced in a study of blood T cell repertoires in COVID-19. This table comes from immunoSEQ multiplex PCR, and its TCRdb copy is limited to in-frame clones, with some not included. The table shows some 220,000 clones, with 83% occurring only once. The sample consisted of peripheral blood. These receptors all come from a human donor in a cohort sampled during active COVID-19.

The V and J genes are TRBV7-3 and TRBJ2-7, with TRBD2 as a possible D gene (6 bases). This CDR3 is 14 amino acids long. V lost 5 bases to trimming and J lost 2 bases, with 13 bases between them. Germline CDR1 and CDR2: SGHTA and FQGTGA. This CDR3 reads CASSPGTGTYEQYF. The CDR3 nucleotides read TGTGCCAGCAGCCCAGGGACTGGGACCTACGAGCAGTACTTC. The full variable domain, with the rest looked up from reference TRBV7-3 and TRBJ2-7, is GAGVSQTPSNKVTEKGKYVELRCDPISGHTALYWYRQSLGQGPEFLIYFQGTGAADDSGLPNDRFFAVRPEGSVSTLKIQRTERGDSAVYLCASSPGTGTYEQYFGPGTRLTVT.

V gene TRBV5-1 combines with J gene TRBJ2-5, with 7 bases lining up with TRBD2. The CDR3 consists of 15 residues. Germline assignment: CDR1 SGHRS and CDR2 YFSETQ. V trimming: 0 bases; J trimming: 0 bases; junction bases outside the gene matches: 2. In DNA, the CDR3 is TGCGCCAGCAGCTTGGCCGGGAGGTACCAAGAGACCCAGTACTTC. This sequence encodes CASSLAGRYQETQYF.

The chain carries TRBV28 and TRBJ2-5; D is unclear. V lost 4 bases and J 7 bases, leaving 19 bases between the germline ends. CDR1 and CDR2 from the germline V gene are MDHEN and SYDVKM. The CDR3 sequence is 15 residues long. Written as DNA, the CDR3 is TGTGCCAGCAGTTCTAAGCCCCCCCGCCCCCTGACCCAGTACTTC. Its translation is CASSSKPPRPLTQYF.

The chain employs TRBV18 and TRBJ2-7; D call uncertain. The CDR3 length is 14 residues. The germline CDR1 and CDR2 sequences are KGHSH and LQKENI. The V end was cut by 2 bases, the J end by 0 bases, with 8 bases between. CDR3 protein: CASSPSMSSYEQYF. For the CDR3, the DNA is TGTGCCAGCTCACCAAGCATGAGCTCCTACGAGCAGTACTTC.

The rearrangement links TRBV6-5 to TRBJ1-1; 9 bases match TRBD1. The CDR3 has 13 amino acids. The V segment lost 8 bases and the J segment 0 bases; nucleotides outside the gene matches: 1. Germline V gives CDR1 MNHEY, CDR2 SVGAGI. This CDR3 reads CASGQGLNTEAFF. DNA of the CDR3: TGTGCCAGCGGACAGGGGTTGAACACTGAAGCTTTCTTT.